Reported below is one T cell receptor beta chain. Antigen: not known. The data originate from a study of cytomegalovirus exposure and HLA in healthy donors. General study points: Some V segments (TRBV6-2 and TRBV6-3 among them) were excluded as indistinguishable. Common viral pathogens seemed to be connected with several of the most significant clusters, according to a later analysis.

Primers for the PCR totalled 60 Vbeta and 13 Jbeta. This table comes from immunoSEQ multiplex PCR, and its TCRdb copy is limited to in-frame clones, with some not included. The sample lists around 130,000 clones, approximately 75% occurring once. V lost 4 bases to trimming and J lost 0 bases, with 7 bases between them. CDR3 size: 14 residues. Germline CDR1 reads MGHDK; CDR2 reads SYGVNS. The clonotype originates from a man aged 40-50 years in good health and CMV-seronegative. This chain connects TRBV25-1 to TRBJ2-1; the D is unclear. The sequenced material came from PBMCs. The CDR3 protein is CASSALSSYNEQFF. The CDR3 region has the DNA TGTGCCAGCAGTGCGCTTAGCTCCTACAATGAGCAGTTCTTC.